A selection of T cell receptor beta chains follows, all from one sample in a study of PD-1 blockade in classical Hodgkin lymphoma. Profiled with immunoSEQ multiplex PCR; TCRdb holds only in-frame clones, not every one. The table includes about 9,900 clones, roughly 90% detected once. The material was peripheral blood mononuclear cells (PBMCs), obtained at baseline. All receptors derive from a human donor with classical Hodgkin lymphoma. Each CDR3 is given with its conserved first and last residue. The D gene is left open where the match is weak. Clone size is stated in some rows and not others, as once, few, many or a class when expanded.

>TRBJ2-3|.|TRBV10-3|TRBD2
TGTGCCATCAGAATAGCGGGAGGGATAGCAGATACGCAGTATTTT
CAIRIAGGIADTQYF
>TRBJ2-2|.|TRBV6-4|.
TGTGCCAGCAGTGACACGAACACCGGGGAGCTGTTTTTT
CASSDTNTGELFF
>TRBJ2-2|.|TRBV10-3|TRBD1
TGTGCCATCAGTGAGGGACAGGCTTACACCGGGGAGCTGTTTTTT
CAISEGQAYTGELFF
>TRBJ2-6|.|TRBV28|.
TGTGCCAGCAGTTTTACAGGGATCTCTGGGGCCAACGTCCTGACTTTC
CASSFTGISGANVLTF
>TRBJ2-6|.|TRBV10-1|.
TGCGCCAGCAGTGATGGGGGGACTGCTGGGGCCAACGTCCTGACTTTC
CASSDGGTAGANVLTF
>TRBJ2-3|.|TRBV2|.
TGTGCCACCGGGGACACTTCGGGCACAGATACGCAGTATTTT
CATGDTSGTDTQYF
>TRBJ2-7|.|TRBV5-6|TRBD1
TGTGCCAGCAGCGTCCCGGGACAGGGGGCGCGCGAGCAGTACTTC
CASSVPGQGAREQYF
>TRBJ1-6|.|TRBV19|TRBD1
TGTGCCAGTAGTATAAGGGACAGCAAGCAACCCCTCCACTTT
CASSIRDSKQPLHF
>TRBJ2-7|.|TRBV19|.
TGTGCCAGTAGTATAGGGCGGGCCAGTTCCTACGAGCAGTACTTC
CASSIGRASSYEQYF
>TRBJ2-3|.|TRBV19|TRBD2
TGTGCCAGTAGGGGACTAGCCCAGGGCACAGATACGCAGTATTTT
CASRGLAQGTDTQYF
>TRBJ2-1|.|TRBV6-4|.
TGTGCCAGCAGTGACTCTTGGGGCAATGAGCAGTTCTTC
CASSDSWGNEQFF
>TRBJ1-1|.|TRBV7-9|.
TGTGCCAGCAGCCTTAAGGGACTGGGGGCCAGGGAAAAAAAACCTGAAGCTTTCTTT
CASSLKGLGAREKKPEAFF
>TRBJ2-1|.|TRBV14|.
TGTGCCAGCAGCCCCCCGTGGGGATACTCCTACAATGAGCAGTTCTTC
CASSPPWGYSYNEQFF
>TRBJ2-1|.|TRBV9|.
TGTGCCAGCAGCGTAGGGGCCCCGGGGAATGAGCAGTTCTTC
CASSVGAPGNEQFF
>TRBJ2-1|.|TRBV6-5|TRBD2
TGTGCCAGCAGTTACTCGGTAGTGGCGGGAGTTTTCTTC
CASSYSVVAGVFF
>TRBJ2-7|.|TRBV7-9|TRBD2
TGTGCCAGCAGCCCTCTAGCGGGAGGCCACGAGCAGTACTTC
CASSPLAGGHEQYF
>TRBJ2-7|.|TRBV2|.
TGTGCCAGCAGGCCGACAGGCAACCCCTACGAGCAGTACTTC
CASRPTGNPYEQYF
>TRBJ2-1|.|TRBV9|.
TGTGCCAGCAGCGCTAGGGAAGGTGAGCAGTTCTTC
CASSAREGEQFF
>TRBJ2-5|.|TRBV7-7|TRBD2
TGTGCTAGCAGCTTAAATCTAGCGGCACAAGAGACCCAGTACTTC
CASSLNLAAQETQYF
>TRBJ2-2|once|TRBV10-2|TRBD2
TGCGCCAGCAGATGGACTAGCGGGAGTACCGGGGAGCTGTTTTTT
CASRWTSGSTGELFF
>TRBJ2-1|.|TRBV11-3|TRBD2
TGTGCCAGCAGCTTAGATAGTCAGGGACTAGCGGGAGTCAATGAGCAGTTCTTC
CASSLDSQGLAGVNEQFF
>TRBJ1-2|.|TRBV10-3|.
TGTGCCATCAGTGAGTCCGAGTCAGGAGCTAACTATGGCTACACCTTC
CAISESESGANYGYTF
>TRBJ2-7|.|TRBV4-1|TRBD2
TGCGCCAGCAGCCGCCTGGAAAGGGGACTAGCGGCCGCCTTCGAGCAGTACTTC
CASSRLERGLAAAFEQYF
>TRBJ1-2|.|TRBV4-1|TRBD1
TGCGCCAGCAGCCAAATATTAGCAGGGGGTTATGGCTACACCTTC
CASSQILAGGYGYTF
>TRBJ2-5|.|TRBV5-1|TRBD2
TGCGCCAGCAGCTCTGTAGCGGGTTGGGAAGAGACCCAGTACTTC
CASSSVAGWEETQYF
>TRBJ1-2|.|TRBV19|TRBD1
TGTGCCAGTAGTGCCCACAGGGGGAATGGCTACACCTTC
CASSAHRGNGYTF